The entry that follows covers one TCR beta chain sequence. Its target is not known. A much larger clone lies one base from this, so it may be a read error. The time point is: newly diagnosed GD, antithyroid drugs for less than 3 months. Extracted RNA from PBMCs served as the source of the TCR library. Construction of TCR beta libraries relied on iRepertoire HTBI primers and on Arm-PCR targeting CDR3 regions. TCRdb reprocessed the multiplex PCR reads with MiXCR, giving one entry per CDR3 protein. Of approximately 350,000 distinct CDR3 sequences in the sample, 16% are singletons; the top ten hold about 32%. The junction had 8 bases not matched to a gene; V was cut back by 4 bases and J by 7 bases. Germline CDR1 is SGHNT and CDR2 is YENEEA. The CDR3 spans 15 residues. The sample is drawn from a study of regulatory T cells in long-lasting Graves disease. Study at large: Graves' cases, newly diagnosed, had used antithyroid drugs under 3 months. Study results and limitations: Between persistent patients, thousands of public clonotypes were shared, exceeding the roughly 920 shared between new patients.

These records were also assigned to another study, of T cells in Graves' hyperthyroidism and ophthalmopathy. That source reports: A set of HTBI primers served as the primers for a first-round RT-PCR of the TCR CDR3. Also found in blood were most expanded thyroid clonotypes above 0.001.

V is TRBV11-3 and J is TRBJ2-1; 9 positions agree with TRBD2. The TCR originated in a man in his forties with Graves disease. The input for sequencing was peripheral blood mononuclear cells (PBMCs), taken at new diagnosis, from a patient treated with antithyroid drugs. This CDR3 reads CASSSQAGGRNEQFF. The CDR3 bases are TGTGCCAGCAGCTCACAAGCGGGGGGAAGGAATGAGCAGTTCTTC.